These 30 T cell receptor beta chains came from one sample sequenced in a study of blood T cell repertoires in COVID-19. TCRdb's table, derived via immunoSEQ multiplex PCR, lists solely in-frame clones and lacks some. The sample shows 120,000 or so clones, approximately 80% of them seen only once. Material for sequencing was peripheral blood. The receptors derive from a man aged 40-49 years with active or convalescent COVID-19.

The chain carries TRBV3-1 (or the pseudogene TRBV3-2) and TRBJ2-1; weak D call: TRBD1 (6 bases). The CDR3 is made up of 15 amino acids. Trimming shortened V by 3 bases and J by 0 bases, and 9 bases separated the two germline ends. Looked up from germline, CDR1 is LGHDT and CDR2 is YNNKEL (reference sequence). As DNA, the CDR3 is TGTGCCAGCAGCCAGGACAGTTCCTCCTACAATGAGCAGTTCTTC. Its protein is CASSQDSSSYNEQFF.

The V and J genes are TRBV7-9 and TRBJ2-3; no clear D. Germline values: CDR1 SEHNR, CDR2 FQNEAQ (reference sequence). V was trimmed by 3 bases and J by 6 bases, leaving 10 bases between them. This CDR3 contains 13 residues. In DNA form, the CDR3 reads TGTGCCAGCAGCTTCTTGGTGGAGGATACGCAGTATTTT. This codes for CASSFLVEDTQYF.

This sequence joins TRBV19 and TRBJ2-5, with TRBD2 as a possible D gene (7 bases). V gave up 5 bases and J gave up 1 base, with 17 bases separating them. This CDR3 has 16 residues. The V gene's germline CDR1 is LNHDA and CDR2 SQIVND (reference sequence). In DNA form, the CDR3 reads TGTGCCAGTAGTTCCCGAAACGGGGGGCTCCAAGAGACCCAGTACTTC. Encoded protein: CASSSRNGGLQETQYF. Filled out from reference TRBV19 and TRBJ2-5, the complete variable domain reads DGGITQSPKYLFRKEGQNVTLSCEQNLNHDAMYWYRQDPGQGLRLIYYSQIVNDFQKGDIAEGYSVSREKKESFPLTVTSAQKNPTAFYLCASSSRNGGLQETQYFGPGTRLLVL.

This sequence joins TRBV13 and TRBJ2-3; no reliable D call. V lost 5 bases, J lost 0 bases, and 12 bases lay in between. The germline V gene has CDR1 PRHDT and CDR2 FYEKMQ (reference sequence). This CDR3 is built from 15 residues. CDR3 coding DNA: TGTGCCAGCAGCCCGACTCCTTATAGCACAGATACGCAGTATTTT. Its protein is CASSPTPYSTDTQYF.

This clone was observed once. CDR3: CASSLSQGNYGYTF. CDR3 in DNA: TGTGCCAGCAGCTTATCGCAGGGGAACTATGGCTACACCTTC. The rearrangement links TRBV7-2 to TRBJ1-2; tentatively, D is TRBD1 (6 bases). This CDR3 region has 14 residues. Germline V CDR1 and CDR2: SGHTA, FQGNSA. The V end was cut by 2 bases, the J end by 2 bases, with 9 bases between.

The rearrangement links TRBV4-1 to TRBJ1-6; D unresolved. The CDR3 length is 17 residues. Germline V gene data show CDR1 as MGHRA and CDR2 as YSYEKL. V was cut by 0 bases and J by 0 bases, with 9 bases left in between. In DNA form, the CDR3 reads TGCGCCAGCAGCCAAGAGTCCACAGCCTCCTATAATTCACCCCTCCACTTT. Translating it yields CASSQESTASYNSPLHF.

This chain joins TRBV29-1 and TRBJ2-2, with 10 bases matching TRBD1. V lost 6 bases to trimming and J lost 6 bases; unmatched junction nucleotides: 16. Germline-derived CDR1 and CDR2 are SQVTM and ANQGSEA. The CDR3 spans 17 residues. CDR3 DNA: TGCAGCGTCCAATTCGGGACAGGGGATCTGAGGGCCGGGGAGCTGTTTTTT. This encodes CSVQFGTGDLRAGELFF.

This clone was picked up one time. This rearrangement joins TRBV6-6 to TRBJ2-1; 9 positions match TRBD2. The CDR3 has 15 residues. V dropped 6 bases and J dropped 3; count of bases not matched to a gene: 6. The V gene's germline CDR1 is MNHNY and CDR2 SVGAGI (reference sequence). CDR3 in DNA: TGTGCCAGCAGATCGACTAGCGGCCACTACAATGAGCAGTTCTTC. This codes for CASRSTSGHYNEQFF.

The V gene is TRBV27, the J gene TRBJ1-4; D remains ambiguous. Trimming took off 4 bases at V and 4 bases at J, with 13 bases between the two ends. The germline CDR1 and CDR2 sequences are MNHEY and SMNVEV (reference sequence). The CDR3 length is 15 residues. CDR3 DNA: TGTGCCAGCAGTTCTCCGAGATACTTTAATGAAAAACTGTTTTTT. Its protein product is CASSSPRYFNEKLFF.

The chain links TRBV27 to TRBJ2-1; TRBD1 agrees at 11 bases. The CDR3 contains 15 residues. The V gene end was trimmed by 4 bases and the J gene end by 4 bases; junction bases not matched to a gene: 3. CDR1 MNHEY and CDR2 SMNVEV come from the germline V gene (reference sequence). CDR3 protein: CASSSGTGGYNEQFF. The CDR3 DNA follows: TGTGCCAGCAGTTCTGGGACAGGGGGTTACAATGAGCAGTTCTTC.

This clone has just one count. CDR3 amino acids: CASGLLAGVSEQYF. The CDR3 coding sequence is TGTGCCAGCGGCCTACTAGCGGGAGTTTCCGAGCAGTACTTC. The V gene is TRBV5-5, the J gene TRBJ2-7; the match to TRBD2 covers 11 bases. The CDR3 loop spans 14 amino acids. V lost 7 bases to trimming and J lost 6 bases; unmatched junction nucleotides: 9. Germline V CDR1 and CDR2: SGHKS, YYEKEE (reference sequence).

The genes are TRBV5-5 and TRBJ2-7, with 10 bases fitting TRBD1. With V trimmed by 3 bases and J by 5 bases, 8 bases remained unmatched. This CDR3 spans 15 amino acids. Germline-derived CDR1 and CDR2 are SGHKS and YYEKEE (reference sequence). The CDR3 is CASSWGQGKIDEQYF. The CDR3 DNA reads as TGTGCCAGCAGCTGGGGACAGGGGAAAATCGACGAGCAGTACTTC.

The chain recombines TRBV6-5 with TRBJ1-1; a weak D match, TRBD1 (6 bases). The CDR3 contains 14 residues. The V end was cut by 4 bases, the J end by 0 bases, with 9 bases between. Looked up from germline, CDR1 is MNHEY and CDR2 is SVGAGI. CDR3 nucleotide sequence: TGTGCCAGCAGTTTGAGGGGGATGAACACTGAAGCTTTCTTT. Protein sequence: CASSLRGMNTEAFF.

V usage is TRBV7-9 and J usage is TRBJ1-2, with 8 bases identical to TRBD1. The J segment lost 7 bases and the V segment lost 3 bases, leaving 13 bases of the junction unmatched. This CDR3 contains 16 residues. The V gene's germline CDR1 is SEHNR and CDR2 FQNEAQ (reference sequence). The CDR3 protein is CASSFPDRGRASGYTF. CDR3 bases: TGTGCCAGCAGCTTTCCCGACAGGGGACGTGCTTCTGGCTACACCTTC.

This rearrangement joins TRBV12-2 to TRBJ2-7; TRBD2 was called by the table and not checked on the DNA. TRBV12-2 is a known pseudogene. The CDR3 extends over 15 amino acids. The CDR3 nucleotides are TGTGCAAGTCGCTTAACGTCGGGAAGAACCTACGAGCAGTACTTC. Amino acids: CASRLTSGRTYEQYF.

This sequence joins TRBV3-1 (or the pseudogene TRBV3-2) and TRBJ1-2; D is unclear. Trimming left V 4 bases short and J 5 bases short, with 2 bases between. Per the germline V gene, CDR1 is LGHDT and CDR2 is YNNKEL (reference sequence). This CDR3 is 10 amino acids long. In DNA, the CDR3 is TGTGCCAGCAGCCCATATGGCTACACCTTC. Translation gives CASSPYGYTF.

The chain couples TRBV7-9 to TRBJ1-1, with a weak D call TRBD1 (6 bases). Germline V gene lookup returns CDR1 SEHNR and CDR2 FQNEAQ (reference sequence). V shed 6 bases and J shed 8 bases, with 25 bases lying between them. The CDR3 is made up of 16 amino acids. CDR3 DNA sequence: TGTGCCAGCAGTCACCTCCCCCCTACAGGGATTGAAGAAGCTTTCTTT. The encoded protein is CASSHLPPTGIEEAFF. Complete variable domain (other parts from reference TRBV7-9 and TRBJ1-1): DTGVSQNPRHKITKRGQNVTFRCDPISEHNRLYWYRQTLGQGPEFLTYFQNEAQLEKSRLLSDRFSAERPKGSFSTLEIQRTEQGDSAMYLCASSHLPPTGIEEAFFGQGTRLTVV.

J is TRBJ2-7 and V is TRBV10-3; tentatively, D is TRBD1 (6 bases). The CDR3 extends over 13 amino acids. Trimming shortened V by 10 bases and J by 7 bases, and 20 bases separated the two germline ends. The germline V gene encodes CDR1 ENHRY and CDR2 SYGVKD. The CDR3 DNA sequence: TGTGCCACCTCGGCGGACAGCACCGGGGAGCAGTACTTC. Protein: CATSADSTGEQYF.

The count of this clone is one. The chain has TRBV5-6 and TRBJ2-5; tentative D call: TRBD1 (5 bases). The V gene's germline CDR1 is SGHDT and CDR2 YYEEEE. V was pared by 3 bases and J by 4 bases, with 13 bases between. The CDR3 has 14 residues. The CDR3 loop is CASSYLGLGETQYF. CDR3 DNA sequence: TGTGCCAGCAGCTACCTGGGGCTCGGAGAGACCCAGTACTTC.

The gene calls are TRBV11-2 and TRBJ2-7; 10 bases line up with TRBD1. With V trimmed by 4 bases and J by 5 bases, 8 bases remained unmatched. Germline CDR1 SGHAT, CDR2 FQNNGV. The CDR3 sequence is 15 residues long. The CDR3 here is CASSSDRGRAHEQYF. The CDR3 coding sequence is TGTGCCAGCAGCTCCGACAGGGGGCGAGCTCACGAGCAGTACTTC.

The rearrangement links TRBV6-1 to TRBJ1-1; D unresolved. Trimming took off 2 bases at V and 0 bases at J, with 4 bases between the two ends. Germline-derived CDR1 and CDR2 are MNHNS and SASEGT. The CDR3 contains 13 residues. The CDR3 spells CASSEQLNTEAFF. For the CDR3, the DNA is TGTGCCAGCAGTGAACAGTTGAACACTGAAGCTTTCTTT.

This chain links TRBV5-1 with TRBJ1-2; no definite D call. The CDR3 sequence is 14 residues long. V was pared by 1 base and J by 4 bases, with 11 bases between. The germline CDR1 and CDR2 sequences are SGHRS and YFSETQ. CDR3 region: CASSLTRVAYGYTF. As DNA, the CDR3 is TGCGCCAGCAGCTTGACTCGGGTGGCCTATGGCTACACCTTC.

As to this clone: An end of the junction differs from the germline gene, which may be a read error. The V call is TRBV7-7, the J call TRBJ2-7, with no clear D. Germline loops: CDR1 SSHAT, CDR2 FNYEAQ (reference sequence). This CDR3 is 11 amino acids long. The CDR3 DNA sequence: TGTGCCAGCAGGCTAATAGCCTTGTGGAGCTTC. Residues: CASRLIALWSF.

V gene TRBV28 combines with J gene TRBJ2-5; 10 bases line up with TRBD2. Germline V gene data show CDR1 as MDHEN and CDR2 as SYDVKM. The junction had 7 bases not matched to a gene; V was cut back by 5 bases and J by 1 base. The CDR3 is 16 residues long. The CDR3 spells CASSLRTSGAQETQYF. CDR3 DNA sequence: TGTGCCAGCAGTCTCCGGACTAGCGGAGCCCAAGAGACCCAGTACTTC. Filled out from reference TRBV28 and TRBJ2-5, the complete variable domain reads DVKVTQSSRYLVKRTGEKVFLECVQDMDHENMFWYRQDPGLGLRLIYFSYDVKMKEKGDIPEGYSVSREKKERFSLILESASTNQTSMYLCASSLRTSGAQETQYFGPGTRLLVL.

The rearrangement links TRBV18 to TRBJ1-1; 7 bases agree with TRBD1. The CDR3 loop spans 16 amino acids. Germline CDR1 is KGHSH and CDR2 is LQKENI. J lost 0 bases, V lost 2 bases, and 6 bases had no gene match. The CDR3 spells CASSPGTAVLNTEAFF. DNA for the CDR3: TGTGCCAGCTCACCAGGGACAGCCGTCCTGAACACTGAAGCTTTCTTT.

The chain employs TRBV27 and TRBJ2-1, with 8 bases identical to TRBD2. This CDR3 is built from 14 residues. In germline, CDR1 is MNHEY, CDR2 SMNVEV (reference sequence). The trim removed 11 bases at V and 5 bases at J, leaving 11 bases unmatched. The CDR3 nucleotides read TGTGCCCCAGGGAAGCGGGAGTCAAACAATGAGCAGTTCTTC. Its translation is CAPGKRESNNEQFF.

The chain has TRBV5-6 and TRBJ2-5; 8 nucleotides align to TRBD1. The CDR3 runs 16 residues. CDR1 and CDR2 from the germline V gene are SGHDT and YYEEEE. With V trimmed by 0 bases and J by 5 bases, 9 bases remained unmatched. The CDR3 here is CASSLGPPGGRETQYF. In DNA form, the CDR3 reads TGTGCCAGCAGCTTGGGGCCGCCAGGGGGCCGGGAGACCCAGTACTTC.

The rearrangement links TRBV5-4 to TRBJ2-3, with D unresolved. CDR1 is SGHNT, CDR2 YYREEE, per germline (reference sequence). The V and J ends lost 0 bases and 10 bases respectively, with 12 bases between them. CDR3 length: 13 amino acids. The CDR3 protein is CASSLGPTVSQYF. The CDR3 nucleotides are TGTGCCAGCAGCTTGGGCCCCACGGTGTCGCAGTATTTT.

Only one count was recorded for this clone. The chain uses TRBV5-1 and TRBJ2-5; perhaps TRBD1 as D (6 bases). The V gene lost 3 bases and the J gene lost 5 bases, with 17 bases spanning the gap. CDR1 and CDR2 (germline): SGHRS, YFSETQ. The CDR3 is 15 amino acids. The CDR3 coding sequence is TGCGCCAGCAGCTGGTCACAGGGTTCAGGGGAGACCCAGTACTTC. It yields the protein CASSWSQGSGETQYF.

The CDR3 nucleotides read TGTGCCAGTAGTCCTAGCGGGAGCTCCTACAATGAGCAGTTCTTC. Amino acids: CASSPSGSSYNEQFF. This chain connects TRBV19 to TRBJ2-1; the match to TRBD2 covers 10 bases. This CDR3 has 15 amino acids. CDR1 and CDR2 (germline): LNHDA, SQIVND (reference sequence). The V and J ends lost 5 bases and 0 bases, in that order; junction bases with no gene match: 1.